Listed below are T cell receptor beta chains from one sample, sequenced in a study of shared clonotypes between healthy human individuals. Only in-frame clones appear in the TCRdb table, and some are missing; sequencing was by immunoSEQ multiplex PCR. The table has some 2.1 million clones, 93% seen once; the top ten hold about 1.6%. Sequenced input: naive CD8+ T cells from PBMCs. The receptors come from a man in his late teens or twenties in good health. Some clones in this sample may be carry-over from other donors' samples. The CDR3 runs from the conserved cysteine through the conserved F or W. D genes are given only for firm matches. Clone size is shown for a subset of rows, as once, few, many or a class of expanded clone.

TRBV19	.	.	TRBJ2-1	TGTGCCAGTAGTACCCGAAGCGGACCCCCCAATGAGCAGTTCTTC	CASSTRSGPPNEQFF
TRBV9	.	.	TRBJ2-3	TGTGCCAGCAGCGTCCACCCCCCGGATTCCGGGCGAGGCACAGATACGCAGTATTTT	CASSVHPPDSGRGTDTQYF
TRBV28	.	TRBD2	TRBJ2-3	TGTGCCAGCAGTTTCCTAGCGGGAGTGGATGTAGCCCAGACACTCACAGATACGCAGTATTTT	CASSFLAGVDVAQTLTDTQYF
TRBV6-1	.	.	TRBJ1-2	TGTGCCAGCAGTGGGACAGCCTCTTACTATGGCTACACCTTC	CASSGTASYYGYTF
TRBV2	.	TRBD1	TRBJ2-5	TGTGCCAGCAGGGGACAGGGAGGTCTAGAGACCCAGTACTTC	CASRGQGGLETQYF
TRBV28	.	TRBD1	TRBJ2-5	TGTGCCAGCACAGACAGGGGGCGCAGGGGGCAAGAGACCCAGTACTTC	CASTDRGRRGQETQYF
TRBV27	.	.	TRBJ2-2	TGTGCCAGCAGTTTATCAAGGGGTGGATACACCGGGGAGCTGTTTTTT	CASSLSRGGYTGELFF
TRBV14	.	TRBD2	TRBJ2-7	TGTGCCAGCAGCCAAGATACAATCTCTGTCGCGGGAGGGCACCACGAGCAGTACTTC	CASSQDTISVAGGHHEQYF
TRBV27	.	TRBD2	TRBJ2-3	TGTGCCAGCAGTTTATCCGCCGGACTAGCAAAGTTCACAGATACGCAGTATTTT	CASSLSAGLAKFTDTQYF
TRBV6-5	.	.	TRBJ2-5	TGTGCCAGCACCCCGAGGGTCGGACAGCTTGAGACCCAGTACTTC	CASTPRVGQLETQYF
TRBV11-2	once	.	TRBJ2-1	TGTGCCAGCAGCTTAGTGGGGGACAATGAGCAGTTCTTC	CASSLVGDNEQFF
TRBV13	.	.	TRBJ2-5	TGTGCCAGCAGCTTACGACAAGGGGACGAGACCCAGTACTTC	CASSLRQGDETQYF
TRBV30	.	.	TRBJ2-2	TGTGCCTGGATGGCCAACACCGGGGAGCTGTTTTTT	CAWMANTGELFF
TRBV4-1	.	.	TRBJ2-3	TGCGCCAGCAGCCAAACAGGGACTGACACAGATACGCAGTATTTT	CASSQTGTDTDTQYF
TRBV7-9	.	TRBD2	TRBJ2-1	TGTGCCAGCAGCCCTCCGGGACTAGCGGGAGGGCCCCCCTACAATGAGCAGTTCTTC	CASSPPGLAGGPPYNEQFF
TRBV19	.	TRBD1	TRBJ1-1	TGTGCCAGTAGTATCGGACAGGTTAACTACGAGAACACTGAAGCTTTCTTT	CASSIGQVNYENTEAFF
TRBV2	.	.	TRBJ2-1	TGTGCCAGCAGCGACTCGGGGCTTTCTTGGGAGCAGTTCTTC	CASSDSGLSWEQFF
TRBV29-1	.	TRBD1	TRBJ1-2	TGCAGCGTCGATACAGGGGTCTATGGCTACACCTTC	CSVDTGVYGYTF
TRBV11-2	.	.	TRBJ1-4	TGTGCCAGCAGCCCCGGCGGGCAGGGACGAGAAAAACTGTTTTTT	CASSPGGQGREKLFF
TRBV6-1	.	.	TRBJ2-7	TGTGCCAGCTTAACGGTGGGGGAGCAGTACTTC	CASLTVGEQYF
TRBV6-1	.	TRBD1	TRBJ1-2	TGTGCCAGCAGTGAATGGACAGGGTACTATGGCTACACCTTC	CASSEWTGYYGYTF
TRBV19	.	TRBD2	TRBJ2-7	TGTGCCAGTAGCCCCCCGGCCCTAGCGGGAGTTTTCTACGAGCAGTACTTC	CASSPPALAGVFYEQYF
TRBV27	few	.	TRBJ2-7	TGTGCCAGCAGTTTCGGGGCGCCCTACGAGCAGTACTTC	CASSFGAPYEQYF
TRBV7-9	few	.	TRBJ1-1	TGTGCCAGCAGCCCGGGGGTCACTGAAGCTTTCTTT	CASSPGVTEAFF
TRBV25-1	.	TRBD1	TRBJ2-7	TGTGCCAGCAGTGACAGGGGGAATCGAGAGCAGTACTTC	CASSDRGNREQYF
TRBV7-8	.	.	TRBJ1-3	TGTGCCAGCAGCCCAGGGGTTTTGGACACCATATATTTT	CASSPGVLDTIYF